What follows describes a single TCR beta chain. Antigen unknown. Repeated repertoire sampling spanned the course of chemoradiotherapy. Germline V lookup: CDR1 KGHSH, CDR2 LQKENI. V shed 5 bases, J shed 3 bases, and the junction held 7 bases outside the gene matches. The length of the CDR3 is 15 residues. Generated by immunoSEQ multiplex PCR, the TCRdb table keeps only in-frame clones and is missing some. The data show around 22,000 clones, with roughly 92% seen just once and about a sixth held by the top ten. These data belong to a study of chemoradiotherapy in HPV16-positive cancers. Background on the study: Candidate HPV-specific T-cell clones and common TCR motifs came from functional assays in a couple of HPV16-positive patients.

Study conclusions and caveats: In HPV16-positive patients, HPV-responsive T-cell expansion tracked better recurrence-free survival. Candidate HPV-specific clones and E7-related TCR motifs grew in tumor during treatment.

The sequence came from a human donor with HPV-associated anogenital cancer. Sequencing was performed on blood, taken from a patient who underwent chemoradiotherapy. V and J are TRBV18 and TRBJ2-7; TRBD1 matches at 10 bases. The CDR3 loop reads CASSSPGTGVYEQYF. CDR3 nucleotides: TGTGCCAGCTCATCTCCCGGGACAGGGGTCTACGAGCAGTACTTC.